The clone carrying this T cell receptor beta chain was observed a handful of times. This entry is derived from a study of T cells after yellow fever vaccination. TCRdb reprocessed the 5' RACE reads with MiXCR, giving one entry per CDR3 protein. This table holds about 510,000 distinct CDR3 sequences, about a fifth found once. The CDR3 is made up of 15 amino acids. The germline gives CDR1 DFQATT, CDR2 SNEGSKA (reference sequence). V was trimmed by 3 bases and J by 2 bases, leaving 14 bases between them. The TCR comes from a man between 18 and 29 years old who received the YFV17D yellow fever vaccine. V and J are TRBV20-1 and TRBJ2-1, with D possibly being TRBD2 (5 bases). Sequencing used PBMCs, obtained less than 25 days after the first yellow fever vaccination. CDR3 region: CSASSLTSPYNEQFF. The DNA for the CDR3 is TGCAGTGCTAGTAGTCTCACTAGTCCCTACAATGAGCAGTTCTTC.